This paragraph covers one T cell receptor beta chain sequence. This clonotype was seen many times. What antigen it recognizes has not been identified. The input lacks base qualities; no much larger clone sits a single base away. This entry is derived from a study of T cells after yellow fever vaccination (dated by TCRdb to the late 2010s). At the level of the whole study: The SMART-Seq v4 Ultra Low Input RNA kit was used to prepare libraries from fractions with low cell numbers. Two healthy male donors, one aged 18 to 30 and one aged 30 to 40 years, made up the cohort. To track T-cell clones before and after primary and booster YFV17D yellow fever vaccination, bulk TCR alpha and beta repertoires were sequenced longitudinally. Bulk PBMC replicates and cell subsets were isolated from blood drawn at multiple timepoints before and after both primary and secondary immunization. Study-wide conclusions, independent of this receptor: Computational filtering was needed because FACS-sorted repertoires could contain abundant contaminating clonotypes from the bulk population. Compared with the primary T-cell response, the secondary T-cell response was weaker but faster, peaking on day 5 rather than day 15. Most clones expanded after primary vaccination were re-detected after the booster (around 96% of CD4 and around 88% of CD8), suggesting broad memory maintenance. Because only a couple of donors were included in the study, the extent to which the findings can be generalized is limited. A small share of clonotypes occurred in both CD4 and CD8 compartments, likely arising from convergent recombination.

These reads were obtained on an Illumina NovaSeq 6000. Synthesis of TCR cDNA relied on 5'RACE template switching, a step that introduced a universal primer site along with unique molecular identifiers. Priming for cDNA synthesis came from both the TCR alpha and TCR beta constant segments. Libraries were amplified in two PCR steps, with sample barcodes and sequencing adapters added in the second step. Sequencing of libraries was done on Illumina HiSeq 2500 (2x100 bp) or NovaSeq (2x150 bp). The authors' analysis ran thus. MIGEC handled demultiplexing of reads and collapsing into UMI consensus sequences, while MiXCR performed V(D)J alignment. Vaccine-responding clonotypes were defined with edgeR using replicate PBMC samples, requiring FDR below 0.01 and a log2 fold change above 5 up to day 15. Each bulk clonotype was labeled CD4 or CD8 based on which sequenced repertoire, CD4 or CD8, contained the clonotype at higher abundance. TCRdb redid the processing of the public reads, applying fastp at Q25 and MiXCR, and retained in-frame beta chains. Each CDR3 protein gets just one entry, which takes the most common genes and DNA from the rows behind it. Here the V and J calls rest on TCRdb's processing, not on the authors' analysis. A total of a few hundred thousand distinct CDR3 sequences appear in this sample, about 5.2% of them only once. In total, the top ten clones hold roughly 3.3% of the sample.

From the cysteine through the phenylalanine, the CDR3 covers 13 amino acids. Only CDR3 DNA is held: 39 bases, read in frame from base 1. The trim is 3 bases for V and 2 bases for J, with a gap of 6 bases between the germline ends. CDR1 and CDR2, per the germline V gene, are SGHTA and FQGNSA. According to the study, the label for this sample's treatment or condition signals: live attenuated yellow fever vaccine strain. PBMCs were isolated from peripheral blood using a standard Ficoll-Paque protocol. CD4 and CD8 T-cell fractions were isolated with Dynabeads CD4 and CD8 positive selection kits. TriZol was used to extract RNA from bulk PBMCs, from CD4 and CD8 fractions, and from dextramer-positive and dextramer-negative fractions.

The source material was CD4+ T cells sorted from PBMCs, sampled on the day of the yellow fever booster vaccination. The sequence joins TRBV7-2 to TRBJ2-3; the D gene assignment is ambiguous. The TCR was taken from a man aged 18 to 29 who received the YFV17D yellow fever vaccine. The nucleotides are TGTGCCAGCAGCTTTTCTACCACAGATACGCAGTATTTT. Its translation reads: CASSFSTTDTQYF.